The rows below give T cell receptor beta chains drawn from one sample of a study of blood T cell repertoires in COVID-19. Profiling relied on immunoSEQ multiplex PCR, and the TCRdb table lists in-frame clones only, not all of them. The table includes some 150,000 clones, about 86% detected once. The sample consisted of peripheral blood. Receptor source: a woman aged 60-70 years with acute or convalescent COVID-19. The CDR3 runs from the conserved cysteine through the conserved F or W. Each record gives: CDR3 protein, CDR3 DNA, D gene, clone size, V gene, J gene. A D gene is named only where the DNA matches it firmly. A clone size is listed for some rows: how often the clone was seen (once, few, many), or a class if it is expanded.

CASSNAGTRPYGYEKLFF	TGCGCCAGCAGCAACGCTGGGACAAGGCCCTATGGTTATGAAAAACTGTTTTTT	NA	NA	TRBV5-1	TRBJ1-4
CASSPYRGLGYGYTF	TGTGCCAGCAGCCCGTACAGGGGGCTTGGGTATGGCTACACCTTC	TRBD1	few	TRBV7-2	TRBJ1-2
CASSLDQGAYYTEAFF	TGCGCCAGCAGCTTGGATCAAGGGGCTTATTACACTGAAGCTTTCTTT	NA	NA	TRBV5-1	TRBJ1-1
CASTGTSGGEQFF	TGTGCCAGCACCGGGACTAGCGGGGGGGAGCAGTTCTTC	TRBD2	NA	TRBV7-9	TRBJ2-1
CASSEDRGQGQFF	TGTGCCAGCAGTGAAGACCGGGGACAAGGGCAGTTCTTC	NA	NA	TRBV6-1	TRBJ2-1
CASSLARGSNQPQHF	TGTGCCAGCAGTTTGGCCAGGGGCAGCAATCAGCCCCAGCATTTT	NA	NA	TRBV6-2/TRBV6-3	TRBJ1-5
CASGQGLNSPLHF	TGTGCCAGTGGACAGGGACTAAATTCACCCCTCCACTTT	TRBD1	once	TRBV19	TRBJ1-6
CASGVAGTSGGATEQFF	TGTGCTAGTGGGGTCGCCGGGACTAGCGGGGGGGCCACTGAGCAGTTCTTC	TRBD2	few	TRBV12-5	TRBJ2-1
CASRLAHEQYF	TGTGCCAGCAGACTCGCCCACGAGCAGTACTTC	NA	NA	TRBV6-5	TRBJ2-7
CASSPPTGSGAQAGDTQYF	TGTGCCAGCAGCCCACCGACGGGTAGCGGGGCGCAAGCGGGAGATACGCAGTATTTT	TRBD2	NA	TRBV9	TRBJ2-3
CASLRDSPGTQYF	TGTGCCAGCCTGAGGGACTCACCGGGGACCCAGTACTTC	NA	NA	TRBV2	TRBJ2-5
CASSLTRKNTEAFF	TGTGCCAGCAGTCTTACTCGTAAGAACACTGAAGCTTTCTTT	NA	NA	TRBV7-2	TRBJ1-1
CSAAKTEHPIGTQYF	TGCAGCGCCGCTAAAACGGAGCATCCTATAGGGACCCAGTACTTC	NA	NA	TRBV29-1	TRBJ2-5
CASSKGTGVGQPQHF	TGTGCCAGTAGTAAAGGGACAGGGGTAGGGCAGCCCCAGCATTTT	TRBD1	NA	TRBV19	TRBJ1-5
CSVEEPRSTIYF	TGCAGCGTTGAAGAACCCCGGAGCACCATATATTTT	NA	NA	TRBV29-1	TRBJ1-3
CASSLRDRSYEQYF	TGTGCCAGCAGTCTTCGGGACAGATCCTACGAGCAGTACTTC	TRBD1	NA	TRBV28	TRBJ2-7
CASSPPVPGEHTGELFF	TGTGCCAGCAGCCCCCCGGTTCCGGGGGAACACACCGGGGAGCTGTTTTTT	NA	NA	TRBV3-1/TRBV3-2	TRBJ2-2
CASSETDRAYNEQFF	TGTGCCAGCAGTGAAACGGACAGAGCCTACAATGAGCAGTTCTTC	NA	NA	TRBV25-1	TRBJ2-1
CASSAGNHYQPQHF	TGTGCCAGTAGTGCCGGGAACCACTATCAGCCCCAGCATTTT	NA	few	TRBV19	TRBJ1-5
CSASKDRGLQNTEAFF	TGCAGTGCTAGTAAGGACAGGGGTCTTCAGAACACTGAAGCTTTCTTT	TRBD1	once	TRBV20-1	TRBJ1-1
CASSPQGESPLHF	TGTGCCAGCAGCCCCCAGGGTGAATCACCCCTCCACTTT	NA	NA	TRBV7-9	TRBJ1-6
CASSPSGYNSPLHF	TGTGCCAGCTCACCATCAGGGTATAATTCACCCCTCCACTTT	NA	NA	TRBV18	TRBJ1-6
CASSPQVNPYGYTF	TGTGCCAGCAGCCCCCAGGTGAACCCCTATGGCTACACCTTC	NA	NA	TRBV5-4	TRBJ1-2
CASRINSGGTYEQYF	TGTGCCAGCAGGATAAATAGCGGGGGCACCTACGAGCAGTACTTC	TRBD2	NA	TRBV2	TRBJ2-7
CASSAMVAGGAEDTQYF	TGTGCCAGCAGCGCGATGGTAGCGGGGGGTGCTGAAGATACGCAGTATTTT	TRBD2	few	TRBV7-3	TRBJ2-3
CASTDKGQGNQPQHF	TGTGCCAGTACTGATAAGGGGCAGGGAAATCAGCCCCAGCATTTT	NA	few	TRBV19	TRBJ1-5
CASRLGQGRDYGYTF	TGTGCCAGCAGACTGGGACAGGGCAGGGACTATGGCTACACCTTC	TRBD1	few	TRBV7-9	TRBJ1-2
CASSPNSGGDTQYF	TGTGCCAGCTCACCCAATAGCGGGGGTGATACGCAGTATTTT	TRBD2	NA	TRBV18	TRBJ2-3
CAISEAPGQGGHGYTF	TGTGCCATCAGTGAGGCTCCGGGACAGGGGGGTCATGGCTACACCTTC	TRBD1	NA	TRBV10-3	TRBJ1-2
CASSEQGSGQPQHF	TGTGCCAGTAGTGAACAGGGTTCAGGGCAGCCCCAGCATTTT	NA	few	TRBV19	TRBJ1-5
CASSLMLTGYNTEAFF	TGTGCCAGCAGCTTGATGCTTACAGGGTACAACACTGAAGCTTTCTTT	NA	NA	TRBV3-1/TRBV3-2	TRBJ1-1
CAWRARGGSNTGELFF	TGTGCCTGGAGGGCGCGGGGGGGCTCGAACACCGGGGAGCTGTTTTTT	TRBD2	NA	TRBV30	TRBJ2-2
CASASGDSPLHF	TGTGCCAGCGCTTCCGGTGATTCACCCCTCCACTTT	NA	NA	TRBV7-9	TRBJ1-6
CASSTSQTGNSPLHF	TGTGCCAGCAGTACCTCACAGACAGGAAATTCACCCCTCCACTTT	NA	NA	TRBV28	TRBJ1-6
CASTMRFEGYTF	TGTGCCAGCACTATGAGATTTGAAGGCTACACCTTC	NA	NA	TRBV5-8	TRBJ1-2
CASSLGLNASPLHF	TGTGCCAGCAGCTTAGGACTCAATGCATCACCCCTCCACTTT	NA	once	TRBV7-3	TRBJ1-6
CASSQSVGPDSNQPQHF	TGTGCCAGCAGCCAGAGCGTGGGGCCAGATAGCAATCAGCCCCAGCATTTT	NA	NA	TRBV5-5	TRBJ1-5
CSSGILMSTEAFF	TGCAGCTCGGGTATTCTAATGAGCACTGAAGCTTTCTTT	NA	NA	TRBV29-1	TRBJ1-1
CASSRGQGAYEQYF	TGTGCCAGCAGCCGGGGACAGGGGGCTTACGAGCAGTACTTC	TRBD1	NA	TRBV7-9	TRBJ2-7
CASSRTAEITEAFF	TGTGCCAGCAGTCGGACAGCAGAGATTACTGAAGCTTTCTTT	NA	NA	TRBV6-5	TRBJ1-1
CASSDSPQGGAGNTIYF	TGTGCCAGCAGCGATAGCCCTCAGGGAGGCGCTGGAAACACCATATATTTT	NA	NA	TRBV3-1/TRBV3-2	TRBJ1-3